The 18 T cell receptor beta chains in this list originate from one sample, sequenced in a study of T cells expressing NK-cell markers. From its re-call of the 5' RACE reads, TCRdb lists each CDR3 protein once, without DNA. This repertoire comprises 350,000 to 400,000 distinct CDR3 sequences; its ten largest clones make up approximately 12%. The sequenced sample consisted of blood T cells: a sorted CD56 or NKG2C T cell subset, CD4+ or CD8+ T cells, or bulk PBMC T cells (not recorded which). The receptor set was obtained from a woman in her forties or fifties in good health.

The CDR3 here is CASSSGGAQGEKLFF. The chain uses TRBV11-2 and TRBJ1-4. The CDR3 has 15 residues. Germline V gene lookup returns CDR1 SGHAT and CDR2 FQNNGV. Full variable domain (remainder filled in from reference TRBV11-2 and TRBJ1-4): EAGVAQSPRYKIIEKRQSVAFWCNPISGHATLYWYQQILGQGPKLLIQFQNNGVVDDSQLPKDRFSAERLKGVDSTLKIQPAKLEDSAVYLCASSSGGAQGEKLFFGSGTQLSVL.

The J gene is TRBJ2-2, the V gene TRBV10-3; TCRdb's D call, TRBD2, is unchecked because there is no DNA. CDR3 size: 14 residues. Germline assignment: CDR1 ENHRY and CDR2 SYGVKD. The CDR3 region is CAITKTSDTGELFF.

CDR3 protein: CASSPVGHAEGNTIYF. The rearrangement uses TRBV4-1 and TRBJ1-3. In germline, CDR1 is MGHRA, CDR2 YSYEKL. The CDR3 totals 16 residues.

The CDR3 sequence: CATSSVGGRALGYNEQFF. The chain links TRBV24-1 to TRBJ2-1; without DNA, the TCRdb call of TRBD2 cannot be checked. The CDR3 is made up of 18 amino acids. Germline assignment: CDR1 KGHDR and CDR2 SFDVKD.

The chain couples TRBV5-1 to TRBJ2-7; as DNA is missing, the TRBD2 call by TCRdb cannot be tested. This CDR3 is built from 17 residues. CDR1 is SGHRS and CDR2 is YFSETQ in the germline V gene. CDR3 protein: CASSLAADSGRAAEQYF.

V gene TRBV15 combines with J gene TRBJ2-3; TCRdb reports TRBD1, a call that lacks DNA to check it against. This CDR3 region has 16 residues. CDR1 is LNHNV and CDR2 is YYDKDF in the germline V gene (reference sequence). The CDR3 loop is CATSRPRGDGSDTQYF.

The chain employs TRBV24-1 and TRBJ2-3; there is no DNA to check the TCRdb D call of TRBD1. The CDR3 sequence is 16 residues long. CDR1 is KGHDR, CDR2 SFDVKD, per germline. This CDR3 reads CATSDPGTGGTDTQYF.

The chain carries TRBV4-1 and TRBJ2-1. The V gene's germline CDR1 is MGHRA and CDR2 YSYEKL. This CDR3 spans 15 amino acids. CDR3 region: CASSNPSSSYNEQFF.

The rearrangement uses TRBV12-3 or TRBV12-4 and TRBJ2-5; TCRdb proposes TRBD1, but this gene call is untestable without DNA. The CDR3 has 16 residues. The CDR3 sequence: CASSLKGGGAQETQYF.

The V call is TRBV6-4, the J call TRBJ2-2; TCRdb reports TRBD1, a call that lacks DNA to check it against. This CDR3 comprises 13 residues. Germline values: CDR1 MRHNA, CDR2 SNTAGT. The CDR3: CASRDRGTGELFF.

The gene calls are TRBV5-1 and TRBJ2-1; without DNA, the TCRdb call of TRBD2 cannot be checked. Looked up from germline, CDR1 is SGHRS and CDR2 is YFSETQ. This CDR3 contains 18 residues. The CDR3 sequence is CASSLGSLAGVAFGEQFF.

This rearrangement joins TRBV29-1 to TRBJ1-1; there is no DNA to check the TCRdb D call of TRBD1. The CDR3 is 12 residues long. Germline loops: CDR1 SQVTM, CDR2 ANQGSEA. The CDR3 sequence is CSVEGVGDEAFF.

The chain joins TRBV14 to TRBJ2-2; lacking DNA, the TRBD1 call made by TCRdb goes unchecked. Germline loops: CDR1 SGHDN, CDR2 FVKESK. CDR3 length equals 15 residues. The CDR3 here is CASSPGGRFTGELFF.

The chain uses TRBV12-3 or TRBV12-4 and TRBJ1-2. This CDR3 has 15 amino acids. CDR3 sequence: CASSETSTGLDGYTF.

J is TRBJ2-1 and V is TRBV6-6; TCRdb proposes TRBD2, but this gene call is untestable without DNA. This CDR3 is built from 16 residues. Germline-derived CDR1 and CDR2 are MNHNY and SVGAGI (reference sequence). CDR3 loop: CASRPSGRASYNEQFF.

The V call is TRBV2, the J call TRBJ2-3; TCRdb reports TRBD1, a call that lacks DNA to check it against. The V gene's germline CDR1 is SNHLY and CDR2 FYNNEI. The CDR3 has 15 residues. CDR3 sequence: CASRGPIPGPDTQYF.

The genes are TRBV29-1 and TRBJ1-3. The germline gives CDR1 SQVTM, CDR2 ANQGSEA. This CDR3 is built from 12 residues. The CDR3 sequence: CSGVVAGNTIYF.

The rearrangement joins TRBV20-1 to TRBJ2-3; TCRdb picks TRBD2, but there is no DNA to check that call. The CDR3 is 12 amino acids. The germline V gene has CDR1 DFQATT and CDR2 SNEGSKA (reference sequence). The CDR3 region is CSARRGTDTQYF.